A selection of T cell receptor beta chains follows, all from one sample in a study of blood T cell repertoires in COVID-19. The table came from immunoSEQ multiplex PCR; TCRdb's copy has only in-frame clones and leaves some out. The sample yields about 93,000 clones, roughly 88% seen once. Sample: peripheral blood. Every receptor here comes from a human donor with active COVID-19. The donor label of this sample is uncertain. Each CDR3 is given with its conserved first and last residue. Each record gives: V gene, clone size, D gene, J gene, CDR3 protein, CDR3 DNA. A D gene is named only where the DNA matches it firmly. The size entry is marked missing in some rows and otherwise reads once, few, many or a size class.

V gene: TRBV4-1; clone size: .; D gene: TRBD1; J gene: TRBJ2-7; CDR3 protein: CASSQGLTDRVYEQYF; CDR3 DNA: TGCGCCAGCAGCCAAGGTCTGACAGACAGGGTCTACGAGCAGTACTTC
V gene: TRBV19; clone size: once; D gene: TRBD1; J gene: TRBJ1-5; CDR3 protein: CASTRIQGARQPQHF; CDR3 DNA: TGTGCCAGTACAAGAATACAGGGGGCGAGACAGCCCCAGCATTTT
V gene: TRBV6-2/TRBV6-3; clone size: .; D gene: TRBD1; J gene: TRBJ2-5; CDR3 protein: CASSDRTGGSETQYF; CDR3 DNA: TGTGCCAGCAGTGACAGGACAGGGGGGTCAGAGACCCAGTACTTC
V gene: TRBV12-3/TRBV12-4; clone size: .; D gene: TRBD1; J gene: TRBJ2-5; CDR3 protein: CASRKTGVETQYF; CDR3 DNA: TGTGCCAGCAGAAAGACAGGGGTCGAGACCCAGTACTTC
V gene: TRBV28; clone size: .; D gene: TRBD1; J gene: TRBJ2-6; CDR3 protein: CASITLQGARSGANVLTF; CDR3 DNA: TGTGCCAGCATCACACTACAGGGGGCGCGGTCTGGGGCCAACGTCCTGACTTTC
V gene: TRBV7-2; clone size: .; D gene: TRBD1; J gene: TRBJ2-7; CDR3 protein: CASSLNSLGTGRGEQYF; CDR3 DNA: TGTGCCAGCAGCTTAAATTCGCTCGGGACAGGACGGGGCGAGCAGTACTTC
V gene: TRBV5-6; clone size: once; D gene: .; J gene: TRBJ1-6; CDR3 protein: CASSLAGGLVHNSPLHF; CDR3 DNA: TGTGCCAGCAGCTTGGCCGGGGGGCTCGTCCATAATTCACCCCTCCACTTT
V gene: TRBV18; clone size: .; D gene: .; J gene: TRBJ1-1; CDR3 protein: CASSRTITDTEAFF; CDR3 DNA: TGTGCCAGCTCCAGGACTATAACCGACACTGAAGCTTTCTTT
V gene: TRBV19; clone size: .; D gene: .; J gene: TRBJ1-5; CDR3 protein: CASNTGSVGPQHF; CDR3 DNA: TGTGCCAGTAATACAGGGTCGGTCGGGCCCCAGCATTTT
V gene: TRBV6-5; clone size: .; D gene: TRBD1; J gene: TRBJ1-2; CDR3 protein: CASNFDRGQSGYTF; CDR3 DNA: TGTGCCAGCAATTTCGACAGGGGGCAGTCTGGCTACACCTTC
V gene: TRBV4-2; clone size: .; D gene: TRBD1; J gene: TRBJ2-7; CDR3 protein: CASSQRTGEPYEQYF; CDR3 DNA: TGTGCCAGCAGCCAACGGACAGGGGAACCCTACGAGCAGTACTTC
V gene: TRBV18; clone size: .; D gene: TRBD1; J gene: TRBJ2-3; CDR3 protein: CASSPRTGTSTDTQYF; CDR3 DNA: TGTGCCAGCTCACCAAGGACAGGAACAAGCACAGATACGCAGTATTTT
V gene: TRBV7-2; clone size: .; D gene: .; J gene: TRBJ2-2; CDR3 protein: CASSLNRATGELFF; CDR3 DNA: TGTGCCAGCAGCTTAAACCGCGCCACCGGGGAGCTGTTTTTT
V gene: TRBV14; clone size: .; D gene: .; J gene: TRBJ1-1; CDR3 protein: CASSHLTGPGENTEAFF; CDR3 DNA: TGTGCCAGCAGCCACCTTACAGGGCCTGGGGAGAACACTGAAGCTTTCTTT
V gene: TRBV6-6; clone size: .; D gene: TRBD1; J gene: TRBJ1-1; CDR3 protein: CASTPWGQGSTEAFF; CDR3 DNA: TGTGCCAGCACCCCATGGGGACAGGGTAGCACTGAAGCTTTCTTT
V gene: TRBV27; clone size: once; D gene: .; J gene: TRBJ2-1; CDR3 protein: CASSPSGSSNEQFF; CDR3 DNA: TGTGCCAGCAGTCCCTCGGGGAGTAGCAATGAGCAGTTCTTC
V gene: TRBV4-3; clone size: .; D gene: .; J gene: TRBJ2-1; CDR3 protein: CASSQDGHNEQFF; CDR3 DNA: TGCGCCAGCAGCCAAGATGGGCACAATGAGCAGTTCTTC
V gene: TRBV7-9; clone size: .; D gene: .; J gene: TRBJ1-2; CDR3 protein: CASSLVGGRAPYGYTF; CDR3 DNA: TGTGCCAGCAGCTTAGTCGGTGGCAGGGCGCCCTATGGCTACACCTTC
V gene: TRBV11-2; clone size: .; D gene: .; J gene: TRBJ1-4; CDR3 protein: CASSFRNEKLFF; CDR3 DNA: TGTGCCAGCAGCTTCCGTAATGAAAAACTGTTTTTT
V gene: TRBV14; clone size: .; D gene: .; J gene: TRBJ1-5; CDR3 protein: CASSQGSFRPQHF; CDR3 DNA: TGTGCCAGCAGCCAAGGGAGTTTTCGGCCCCAGCATTTT
V gene: TRBV12-5; clone size: .; D gene: TRBD1; J gene: TRBJ1-2; CDR3 protein: CASGLVLRTGLNYGYTF; CDR3 DNA: TGTGCTAGTGGTTTGGTACTCCGGACAGGGCTTAACTATGGCTACACCTTC
V gene: TRBV10-1; clone size: .; D gene: .; J gene: TRBJ2-1; CDR3 protein: CASSESTGRQFF; CDR3 DNA: TGCGCCAGCAGTGAGTCGACAGGACGGCAGTTCTTC
V gene: TRBV13; clone size: .; D gene: TRBD1; J gene: TRBJ2-7; CDR3 protein: CASSLGHGQGTNEQYF; CDR3 DNA: TGTGCCAGCAGCTTAGGTCATGGACAGGGGACGAACGAGCAGTACTTC
V gene: TRBV6-2/TRBV6-3; clone size: once; D gene: .; J gene: TRBJ1-1; CDR3 protein: CASSRTRGTEAFF; CDR3 DNA: TGTGCCAGCAGTAGAACCAGGGGCACTGAAGCTTTCTTT